A selection of T cell receptor beta chains follows, all from one sample in a study of post-analysis software for immune sequencing data. In TCRdb, the PCR reads were re-called with MiXCR into one record per CDR3 protein. The table includes approximately 400,000 distinct CDR3 sequences, approximately 33% detected once. Source material: blood. Receptors originate from a girl between 10 and 17 years old with multiple sclerosis. Both conserved end residues are part of each CDR3. Each record gives: CDR3 protein, CDR3 DNA, V gene, J gene, clone size, D gene. A D gene is named only where the DNA matches it firmly. Not all rows give a size; the values are once, few, many and, for expanded clones, a class.

cdr3_aa: CASSYGGRVGGYTF
cdr3_nt: TGTGCCAGCAGTTACGGAGGGAGGGTAGGTGGCTACACCTTC
v_call: TRBV6-5
j_call: TRBJ1-2
clone_size: few
d_call: -

cdr3_aa: CASSRGGQAHEQYF
cdr3_nt: TGTGCCAGCAGCCGGGGAGGGCAGGCCCACGAGCAGTACTTC
v_call: TRBV7-2
j_call: TRBJ2-7
clone_size: few
d_call: TRBD2

cdr3_aa: CASSTRDSYEAFF
cdr3_nt: TGTGCCAGCAGTACCCGGGACAGCTATGAAGCTTTCTTT
v_call: TRBV12-3/TRBV12-4
j_call: TRBJ1-1
clone_size: -
d_call: TRBD1

cdr3_aa: CASSASPFFFEAFF
cdr3_nt: TGTGCCAGCAGCGCGAGCCCCTTTTTTTTTGAAGCTTTCTTT
v_call: TRBV11-2
j_call: TRBJ1-1
clone_size: -
d_call: -

cdr3_aa: CASSHSSFGEYNEQFF
cdr3_nt: TGTGCCAGCAGCCATAGTTCCTTTGGGGAGTACAATGAGCAGTTCTTC
v_call: TRBV16
j_call: TRBJ2-1
clone_size: -
d_call: -

cdr3_aa: CASSFAPYSPLHF
cdr3_nt: TGTGCCAGCAGTTTTGCGCCTTATTCACCCCTCCACTTT
v_call: TRBV6-2/TRBV6-3
j_call: TRBJ1-6
clone_size: few
d_call: -

cdr3_aa: CASSLRDEQYF
cdr3_nt: TGTGCCAGCAGCCTCCGGGACGAGCAGTACTTC
v_call: TRBV4-2
j_call: TRBJ2-7
clone_size: few
d_call: -

cdr3_aa: CASSPGLGGNQPQHF
cdr3_nt: TGCGCCAGCAGCCCCGGCCTAGGGGGCAATCAGCCCCAGCATTTT
v_call: TRBV4-1
j_call: TRBJ1-5
clone_size: -
d_call: -

cdr3_aa: CASTPGGGAYEQYF
cdr3_nt: TGTGCCAGCACGCCTGGGGGGGGAGCCTACGAGCAGTACTTC
v_call: TRBV6-1
j_call: TRBJ2-7
clone_size: few
d_call: TRBD2

cdr3_aa: CASSQGLFGYEQYF
cdr3_nt: TGTGCCAGCAGCCAAGGGCTTTTCGGCTACGAGCAGTACTTC
v_call: TRBV14
j_call: TRBJ2-7
clone_size: few
d_call: -

cdr3_aa: CASSPRQGNEKLFF
cdr3_nt: TGTGCCAGCAGTCCTAGACAGGGGAACGAAAAACTGTTTTTT
v_call: TRBV12-3/TRBV12-4
j_call: TRBJ1-4
clone_size: few
d_call: TRBD1

cdr3_aa: CSARTGGTNEAFF
cdr3_nt: TGCAGTGCTCGGACAGGGGGGACGAATGAAGCTTTCTTT
v_call: TRBV20-1
j_call: TRBJ1-1
clone_size: few
d_call: TRBD1

cdr3_aa: CASSLAGAPEQYF
cdr3_nt: TGCGCCAGCAGCTTGGCCGGGGCACCCGAGCAGTACTTC
v_call: TRBV5-1
j_call: TRBJ2-7
clone_size: -
d_call: -

cdr3_aa: CSVDRADEQFF
cdr3_nt: TGCAGCGTTGACAGGGCGGATGAGCAGTTCTTC
v_call: TRBV29-1
j_call: TRBJ2-1
clone_size: few
d_call: -

cdr3_aa: CATLAPSYNEQFF
cdr3_nt: TGTGCCACTCTAGCGCCCTCCTACAATGAGCAGTTCTTC
v_call: TRBV27
j_call: TRBJ2-1
clone_size: -
d_call: -

cdr3_aa: CASSLGHVYGYTF
cdr3_nt: TGTGCCAGCAGTTTGGGCCATGTCTATGGCTACACCTTC
v_call: TRBV12-3/TRBV12-4
j_call: TRBJ1-2
clone_size: -
d_call: -

cdr3_aa: CASSDGTSNEQFF
cdr3_nt: TGTGCCAGCAGTGACGGGACTAGCAATGAGCAGTTCTTC
v_call: TRBV6-4
j_call: TRBJ2-1
clone_size: -
d_call: TRBD2

cdr3_aa: CASSLGWDTEAFF
cdr3_nt: TGTGCCAGCAGCTTAGGGTGGGACACTGAAGCTTTCTTT
v_call: TRBV7-2
j_call: TRBJ1-1
clone_size: -
d_call: -

cdr3_aa: CAGSLGGTYEQYF
cdr3_nt: TGCGCCGGCAGCTTGGGGGGCACCTACGAGCAGTACTTC
v_call: TRBV5-1
j_call: TRBJ2-7
clone_size: -
d_call: -

cdr3_aa: CASSARVGSHEQYF
cdr3_nt: TGTGCCAGCAGCGCAAGGGTGGGCTCGCACGAGCAGTACTTC
v_call: TRBV27
j_call: TRBJ2-7
clone_size: -
d_call: -

cdr3_aa: CASSLGGTSTDTEYF
cdr3_nt: TGTGCCAGCAGTTTAGGGGGGACTAGCACAGATACGGAGTATTTT
v_call: TRBV12-3/TRBV12-4
j_call: TRBJ2-3
clone_size: -
d_call: TRBD2

cdr3_aa: CASSFALRGAEAFF
cdr3_nt: TGTGCCAGCAGTTTTGCCCTCCGAGGGGCTGAAGCTTTCTTT
v_call: TRBV27
j_call: TRBJ1-1
clone_size: few
d_call: -

cdr3_aa: CASSYRDGQWKPQHF
cdr3_nt: TGTGCCAGCAGTTACCGGGACGGGCAATGGAAGCCCCAGCATTTT
v_call: TRBV6-6
j_call: TRBJ1-5
clone_size: -
d_call: -

cdr3_aa: CASSRGQDYGYTF
cdr3_nt: TGTGCCAGCAGCCGGGGACAAGACTATGGCTACACCTTC
v_call: TRBV7-9
j_call: TRBJ1-2
clone_size: -
d_call: -

cdr3_aa: CASSLPGESYGYTF
cdr3_nt: TGTGCCAGCAGTTTGCCAGGGGAGTCCTATGGCTACACCTTC
v_call: TRBV12-3/TRBV12-4
j_call: TRBJ1-2
clone_size: -
d_call: -

cdr3_aa: CASSLFGPTSTDTQYF
cdr3_nt: TGCGCCAGCAGCCTATTCGGACCTACTAGCACAGATACGCAGTATTTT
v_call: TRBV5-1
j_call: TRBJ2-3
clone_size: -
d_call: -

cdr3_aa: CASSFGTQEAFF
cdr3_nt: TGTGCCAGCAGTTTCGGGACGCAAGAAGCTTTCTTT
v_call: TRBV12-3/TRBV12-4
j_call: TRBJ1-1
clone_size: -
d_call: -

cdr3_aa: CASSQGSDEQYF
cdr3_nt: TGTGCCAGCAGCCAAGGGTCGGACGAGCAGTACTTC
v_call: TRBV3-1
j_call: TRBJ2-7
clone_size: -
d_call: -

cdr3_aa: CASSFTGEGTEAFF
cdr3_nt: TGCGCCAGCAGCTTTACAGGGGAGGGCACTGAAGCTTTCTTT
v_call: TRBV5-1
j_call: TRBJ1-1
clone_size: few
d_call: TRBD1

cdr3_aa: CASSLARQGGDTQYF
cdr3_nt: TGTGCCAGCAGCTTAGCTCGCCAGGGAGGAGATACGCAGTATTTT
v_call: TRBV7-8
j_call: TRBJ2-3
clone_size: few
d_call: -